The clone carrying this T cell receptor (beta chain) was counted between two and nine times. These data are taken from a study of T-cell reconstitution after alpha-beta-depleted transplantation in children. Using unique molecular identifiers, the investigators prepared the TCRbeta library. TCRdb reprocessed the PCR reads via MiXCR and lists one record per CDR3 protein. The table records about 200,000 distinct CDR3 sequences, roughly 6.6% of them present only once. CDR1 and CDR2 (germline): SGDLS, YYNGEE. CDR3 size: 15 residues. Trimming shortened V by 0 bases and J by 1 base, and 7 bases separated the two germline ends.

The clonotype originates from a boy younger than 10 with acute lymphoblastic leukemia, due to receive a stem cell transplant. The V gene is TRBV9, the J gene TRBJ2-2; D not certain. The sequenced sample was PBMCs, obtained before TCRalphabeta/CD19-depleted stem cell transplant. The DNA for the CDR3 is TGTGCCAGCAGCGTAGCTATCGTGAACACCGGGGAGCTGTTTTTT. It encodes CASSVAIVNTGELFF. Based on the CDR3 plus reference TRBV9 and TRBJ2-2, the full variable domain is DSGVTQTPKHLITATGQRVTLRCSPRSGDLSVYWYQQSLDQGLQFLIQYYNGEERAKGNILERFSAQQFPDLHSELNLSSLELGDSALYFCASSVAIVNTGELFFGEGSRLTVL.